The present T cell receptor (beta chain) was sequenced within a study of blood T cell repertoires in COVID-19. The authors' processing: Reference gene primer amplification gave estimated nucleated cell counts. TCRdb's table, derived via immunoSEQ multiplex PCR, lists solely in-frame clones and lacks some. V, J and clone size reflect that table, while D and trimming were determined from the DNA. Of about 270,000 clones in the sample, under 90% were seen once. The sequencing sample was made of peripheral blood. The TCR originated in a young woman with acute or convalescent COVID-19.

This CDR3 is CASSKGGLRETQYF. In nucleotides, the CDR3 is TGTGCCAGCAGCAAAGGGGGACTACGGGAGACCCAGTACTTC. This sequence joins TRBV9 and TRBJ2-5, with a weak D call TRBD2 (7 bases). The germline gives CDR1 SGDLS, CDR2 YYNGEE. With 4 bases removed from V and 5 bases from J, the gap between germline ends came to 15 bases. The CDR3 is 14 amino acids.